This T cell receptor (beta chain) was identified during a study of cytomegalovirus exposure and HLA in healthy donors. Background on the study: Within the Caucasian-associated ancestry cluster were more than 75% of the 300 to 450 genotyped donors.

Use of 60 Vbeta and 13 Jbeta primers characterized the PCR. Some clones are missing from TCRdb's copy, which holds only in-frame ones; the method was immunoSEQ multiplex PCR. The sample carries some 160,000 clones, around 81% recorded once. Study-level results: Across donors, presence/absence analyses took sequencing depth to be roughly uniform. Indistinguishable V segments such as TRBV6-2 and TRBV6-3 were excluded. Later, an analysis found that common viral pathogens appeared to be linked with several of the most significant clusters.

In its sample, this clone was seen once. Antigen unknown. This CDR3 contains 16 residues. V gave up 8 bases and J gave up 0 bases, with 18 bases separating them. Germline V lookup: CDR1 LNHNV, CDR2 YYDKDF (reference sequence). The chain links TRBV15 to TRBJ2-3; tentative D call: TRBD1 (6 bases). The origin of this receptor is a man aged 35-49 years in good health and CMV-seronegative. The sequenced sample was PBMCs. The CDR3 sequence is CATSRDMGSSTDTQYF. The CDR3, as DNA: TGTGCCACCTCCCGGGACATGGGATCTAGCACAGATACGCAGTATTTT.